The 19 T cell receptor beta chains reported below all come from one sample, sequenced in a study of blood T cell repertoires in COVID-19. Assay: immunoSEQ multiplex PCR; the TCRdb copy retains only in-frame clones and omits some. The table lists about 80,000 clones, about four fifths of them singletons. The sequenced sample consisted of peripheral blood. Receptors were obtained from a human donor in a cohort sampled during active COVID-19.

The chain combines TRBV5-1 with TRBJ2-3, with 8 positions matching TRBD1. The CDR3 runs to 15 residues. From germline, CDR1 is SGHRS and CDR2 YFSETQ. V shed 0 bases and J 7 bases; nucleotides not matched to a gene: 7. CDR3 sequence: CASSLGWQGAHTQYF. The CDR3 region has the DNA TGCGCCAGCAGCTTGGGGTGGCAGGGGGCTCATACGCAGTATTTT.

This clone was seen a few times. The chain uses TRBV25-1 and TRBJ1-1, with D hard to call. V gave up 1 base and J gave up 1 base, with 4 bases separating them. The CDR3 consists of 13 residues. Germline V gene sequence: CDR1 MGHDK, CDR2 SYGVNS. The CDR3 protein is CASSEFRNTEAFF. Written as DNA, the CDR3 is TGTGCCAGCAGTGAATTCAGGAACACTGAAGCTTTCTTT.

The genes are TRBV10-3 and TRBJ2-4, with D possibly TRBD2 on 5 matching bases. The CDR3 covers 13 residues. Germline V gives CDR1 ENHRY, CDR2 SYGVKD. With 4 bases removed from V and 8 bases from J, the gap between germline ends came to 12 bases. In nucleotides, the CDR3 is TGTGCCATCAGTGGTTTAGCGAGGGACATTCAGTACTTC. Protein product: CAISGLARDIQYF.

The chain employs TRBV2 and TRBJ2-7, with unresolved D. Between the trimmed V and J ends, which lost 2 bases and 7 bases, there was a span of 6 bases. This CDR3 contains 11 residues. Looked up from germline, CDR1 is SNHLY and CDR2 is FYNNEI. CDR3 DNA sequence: TGTGCCAGCAGTGAACTTTTTGAGCAGTACTTC. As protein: CASSELFEQYF.

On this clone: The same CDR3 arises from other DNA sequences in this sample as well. The CDR3 protein is CASNRDSNYGYTF. DNA for the CDR3: TGTGCCAGTAACAGGGATTCCAACTATGGCTACACCTTC. J is TRBJ1-2 and V is TRBV9; perhaps TRBD1 as D (6 bases). V lost 8 bases and J 2 bases, leaving 13 bases between the germline ends. The germline CDR1 and CDR2 sequences are SGDLS and YYNGEE. CDR3 length: 13 residues.

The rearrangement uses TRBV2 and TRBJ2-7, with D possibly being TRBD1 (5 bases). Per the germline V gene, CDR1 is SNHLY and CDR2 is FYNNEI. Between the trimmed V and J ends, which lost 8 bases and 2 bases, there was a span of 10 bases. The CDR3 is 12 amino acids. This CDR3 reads CASGTGTYEQYF. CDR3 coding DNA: TGTGCCAGCGGTACAGGCACCTACGAGCAGTACTTC.

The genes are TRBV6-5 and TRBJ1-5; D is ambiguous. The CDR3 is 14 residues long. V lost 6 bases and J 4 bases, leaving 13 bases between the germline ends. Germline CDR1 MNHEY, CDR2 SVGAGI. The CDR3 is CASRNSYSNQPQHF. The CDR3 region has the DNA TGTGCCAGCAGGAACTCGTACAGTAATCAGCCCCAGCATTTT.

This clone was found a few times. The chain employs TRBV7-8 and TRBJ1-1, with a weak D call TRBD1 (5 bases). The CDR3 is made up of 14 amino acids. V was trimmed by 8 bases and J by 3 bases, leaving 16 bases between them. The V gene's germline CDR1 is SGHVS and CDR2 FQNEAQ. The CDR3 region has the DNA TGTGCCAGCGGCGGGGGACGGGATTACACTGAAGCTTTCTTT. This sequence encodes CASGGGRDYTEAFF.

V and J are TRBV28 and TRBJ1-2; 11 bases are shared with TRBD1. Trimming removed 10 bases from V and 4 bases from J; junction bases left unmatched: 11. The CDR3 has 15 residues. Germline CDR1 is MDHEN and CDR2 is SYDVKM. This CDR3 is CATNGDGQGAYGYTF. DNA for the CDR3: TGTGCCACAAACGGAGACGGACAGGGGGCCTATGGCTACACCTTC.

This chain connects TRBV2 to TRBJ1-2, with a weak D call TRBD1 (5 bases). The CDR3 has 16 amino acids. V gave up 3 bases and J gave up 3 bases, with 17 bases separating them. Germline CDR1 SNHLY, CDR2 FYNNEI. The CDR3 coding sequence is TGTGCCAGCAGTGATAGGGGATGGGGGGGTGACTATGGCTACACCTTC. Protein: CASSDRGWGGDYGYTF. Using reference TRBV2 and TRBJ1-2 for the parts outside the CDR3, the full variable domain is EPEVTQTPSHQVTQMGQEVILRCVPISNHLYFYWYRQILGQKVEFLVSFYNNEISEKSEIFDDQFSVERPDGSNFTLKIRSTKLEDSAMYFCASSDRGWGGDYGYTFGSGTRLTVV.

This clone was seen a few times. The CDR3: CASTRRTGYNEQFF. For the CDR3, the DNA is TGTGCCAGCACCCGACGAACAGGGTACAATGAGCAGTTCTTC. V and J are TRBV28 and TRBJ2-1, with D possibly TRBD1 on 6 matching bases. With 7 bases removed from V and 4 bases from J, the gap between germline ends came to 14 bases. The V gene's germline CDR1 is MDHEN and CDR2 SYDVKM. The CDR3 is 14 residues long.

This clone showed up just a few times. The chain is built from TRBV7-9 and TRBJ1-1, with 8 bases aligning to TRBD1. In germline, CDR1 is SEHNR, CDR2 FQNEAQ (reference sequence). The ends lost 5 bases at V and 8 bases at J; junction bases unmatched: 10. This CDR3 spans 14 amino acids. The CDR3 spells CASSPLDRVEEAFF. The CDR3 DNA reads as TGTGCCAGCAGCCCCCTGGACAGGGTTGAGGAAGCTTTCTTT.

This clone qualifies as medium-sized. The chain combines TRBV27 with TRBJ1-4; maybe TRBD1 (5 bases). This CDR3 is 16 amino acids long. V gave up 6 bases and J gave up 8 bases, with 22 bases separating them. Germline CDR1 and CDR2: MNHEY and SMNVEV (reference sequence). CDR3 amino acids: CASSPLIRGLDEKLFF. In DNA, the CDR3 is TGTGCCAGCAGCCCTCTCATAAGGGGTCTAGACGAAAAACTGTTTTTT. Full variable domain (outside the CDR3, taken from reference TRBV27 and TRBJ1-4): EAQVTQNPRYLITVTGKKLTVTCSQNMNHEYMSWYRQDPGLGLRQIYYSMNVEVTDKGDVPEGYKVSRKEKRNFPLILESPSPNQTSLYFCASSPLIRGLDEKLFFGSGTQLSVL.

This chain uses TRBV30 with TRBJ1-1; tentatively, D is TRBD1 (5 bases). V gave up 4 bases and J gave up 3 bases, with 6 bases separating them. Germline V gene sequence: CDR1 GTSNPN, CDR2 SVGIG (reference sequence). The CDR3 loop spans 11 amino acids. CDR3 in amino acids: CAWKQDTEAFF. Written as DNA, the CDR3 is TGTGCCTGGAAACAGGACACTGAAGCTTTCTTT. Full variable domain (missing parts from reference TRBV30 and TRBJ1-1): SQTIHQWPATLVQPVGSPLSLECTVEGTSNPNLYWYRQAAGRGLQLLFYSVGIGQISSEVPQNLSASRPQDRQFILSSKKLLLSDSGFYLCAWKQDTEAFFGQGTRLTVV.

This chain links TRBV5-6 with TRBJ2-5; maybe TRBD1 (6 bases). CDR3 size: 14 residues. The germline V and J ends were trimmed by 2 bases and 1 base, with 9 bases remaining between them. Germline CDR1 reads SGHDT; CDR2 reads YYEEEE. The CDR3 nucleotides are TGTGCCAGCAGCTTCGGACAGATCCAAGAGACCCAGTACTTC. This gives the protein CASSFGQIQETQYF.

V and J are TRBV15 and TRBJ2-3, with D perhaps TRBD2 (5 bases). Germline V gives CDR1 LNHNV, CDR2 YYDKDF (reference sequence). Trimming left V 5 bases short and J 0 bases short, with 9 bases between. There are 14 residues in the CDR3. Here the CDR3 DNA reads TGTGCCACCAGCGAAGGCGGGAGCACAGATACGCAGTATTTT. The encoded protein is CATSEGGSTDTQYF. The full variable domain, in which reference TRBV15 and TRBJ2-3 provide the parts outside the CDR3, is DAMVIQNPRYQVTQFGKPVTLSCSQTLNHNVMYWYQQKSSQAPKLLFHYYDKDFNNEADTPDNFQSRRPNTSFCFLDIRSPGLGDTAMYLCATSEGGSTDTQYFGPGTRLTVL.

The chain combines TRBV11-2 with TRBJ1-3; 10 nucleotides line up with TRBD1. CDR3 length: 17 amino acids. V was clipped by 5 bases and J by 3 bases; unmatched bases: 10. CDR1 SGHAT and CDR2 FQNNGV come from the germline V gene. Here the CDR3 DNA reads TGTGCCAGCAGCCCCATCTTGACAGGGGGCTATGGAAACACCATATATTTT. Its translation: CASSPILTGGYGNTIYF.

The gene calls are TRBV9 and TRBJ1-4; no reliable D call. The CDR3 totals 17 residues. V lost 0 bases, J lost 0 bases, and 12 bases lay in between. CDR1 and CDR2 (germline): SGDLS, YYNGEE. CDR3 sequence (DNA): TGTGCCAGCAGCGTAGGGGAGGGTAGGGCAACTAATGAAAAACTGTTTTTT. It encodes CASSVGEGRATNEKLFF.

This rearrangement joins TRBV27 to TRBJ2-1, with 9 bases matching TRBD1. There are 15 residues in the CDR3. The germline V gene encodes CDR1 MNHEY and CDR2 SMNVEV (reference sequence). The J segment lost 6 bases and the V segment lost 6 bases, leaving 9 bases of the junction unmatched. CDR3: CASRMGQGVTNEQFF. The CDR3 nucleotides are TGTGCCAGCAGGATGGGACAGGGCGTCACCAATGAGCAGTTCTTC.